These T cell receptor beta chains were read from a single sample in a study of blood T cells in healthy people across ages. In TCRdb, the 5' RACE reads were re-called with MiXCR into one record per CDR3 protein. The sample includes under 850,000 distinct CDR3 sequences, approximately 35% of them seen just once. The sample was blood. These receptors all come from a man aged 18 to 30 in good health. Both conserved end residues are part of each CDR3. The order of the fields is J gene, clone size, D gene, V gene, CDR3 DNA, CDR3 protein. D genes are given only for firm matches. Size tells how often a clone was seen (once, few, many) or the class of an expanded clone, and some rows leave it out.

J: TRBJ2-5; size: few; D: TRBD1; V: TRBV7-9; DNA: TGTGCCAGCAGCGACAGGGTGAGGTCCCATGGGCTGTACTTC; CDR3: CASSDRVRSHGLYF
J: TRBJ2-3; size: once; D: -; V: TRBV5-5; DNA: TGTACCAGCAGCCTAATCGGAACCGATACGCAGTATTTT; CDR3: CTSSLIGTDTQYF
J: TRBJ2-3; size: few; D: -; V: TRBV20-1; DNA: TGCAGTGCCCCGTTCGGGCGGGGTAGCACAGATACGCAGTATTTT; CDR3: CSAPFGRGSTDTQYF
J: TRBJ2-7; size: -; D: -; V: TRBV2; DNA: TGTGCCAGCAGTGAGGATGGGATTCGGGCCTACGAGCAGTACTTC; CDR3: CASSEDGIRAYEQYF
J: TRBJ1-2; size: many; D: -; V: TRBV20-1; DNA: TGCAGTGCGGAAAGGGGGTATGGCTACACCTTC; CDR3: CSAERGYGYTF
J: TRBJ2-5; size: few; D: TRBD1; V: TRBV29-1; DNA: TGCAGCGTCGACCGGGACAGAGAGACCCAGTACTTC; CDR3: CSVDRDRETQYF
J: TRBJ2-5; size: many; D: -; V: TRBV27; DNA: TGTGCCAGCAGTTTAAACCAAGAGACCCAGTACTTC; CDR3: CASSLNQETQYF
J: TRBJ2-6; size: few; D: -; V: TRBV16; DNA: TGTGCCAGCAGTAACTCTGGGGCCAACGTCCTGACTTTC; CDR3: CASSNSGANVLTF
J: TRBJ2-1; size: few; D: -; V: TRBV12-3/TRBV12-4; DNA: TGTGCCAGCACCTCCCCCCCCCGCTCCTACAATGAGCAGTTCTTC; CDR3: CASTSPPRSYNEQFF
J: TRBJ2-7; size: -; D: TRBD1; V: TRBV25-1; DNA: TGTGCCAGCAGTGACCCGGGACAGGGTTACGAGCAGTACTTC; CDR3: CASSDPGQGYEQYF
J: TRBJ1-1; size: -; D: TRBD1; V: TRBV7-2; DNA: TGTGCCAGCAGCTTAATTCAGGGGGCTAGGACTGAAGCTTTCTTT; CDR3: CASSLIQGARTEAFF
J: TRBJ2-5; size: few; D: -; V: TRBV7-2; DNA: TGTGCCAGCAGCGCTAGAGGGGGGCAAGAGACCCAGTACTTC; CDR3: CASSARGGQETQYF
J: TRBJ2-5; size: few; D: -; V: TRBV7-2; DNA: TGTGCCAGCAGCCCCTGGAGCGGTGACTCCTACAATGAGCAGTACTTC; CDR3: CASSPWSGDSYNEQYF
J: TRBJ2-3; size: many; D: -; V: TRBV6-5; DNA: TGTGCCAGCAGTTCTAACGGGATAACAGCAGATACGCAGTATTTT; CDR3: CASSSNGITADTQYF
J: TRBJ1-1; size: -; D: -; V: TRBV5-1; DNA: TGCGCCAGCAGCTTCTCCAGGCGTCCCACTGAAGCTTTCTTT; CDR3: CASSFSRRPTEAFF
J: TRBJ1-2; size: few; D: -; V: TRBV7-9; DNA: TGTGCCAGCACCGTAGGAGGAGACTATGGCTACACCTTC; CDR3: CASTVGGDYGYTF
J: TRBJ1-1; size: -; D: TRBD1; V: TRBV12-3/TRBV12-4; DNA: TGTGCCAGCAGCCCCGGACAGGGTGGGTGGCCTGAAGCTTTCTTT; CDR3: CASSPGQGGWPEAFF
J: TRBJ2-6; size: -; D: -; V: TRBV12-3/TRBV12-4; DNA: TGTGCCAGCACACCTCCTGGGGCCAACGTCCTGACTTTC; CDR3: CASTPPGANVLTF
J: TRBJ2-2; size: -; D: TRBD1; V: TRBV29-1; DNA: TGCAGCGTTATCTCAGGGGGCAGCACCGGGGAGCTGTTTTTT; CDR3: CSVISGGSTGELFF
J: TRBJ2-7; size: -; D: -; V: TRBV13; DNA: TGTGCCAGCAGTGAGACTAGTCCCGATAGCTACGAGCAGTACTTC; CDR3: CASSETSPDSYEQYF
J: TRBJ2-2; size: few; D: -; V: TRBV11-2; DNA: TGTGCCAGCAGCCCCCGCCAGGGGTCCACCGGGGAGCTGTTTTTT; CDR3: CASSPRQGSTGELFF
J: TRBJ1-5; size: -; D: TRBD1; V: TRBV12-3/TRBV12-4; DNA: TGTGCCAGCAGTCTTCCCGGGACAGGGGGCAATCAGCCCCAGCATTTT; CDR3: CASSLPGTGGNQPQHF
J: TRBJ2-7; size: few; D: -; V: TRBV20-1; DNA: TGCAGTGCTAGAGATCAGTACAGGGAAACGAATGAGCAGTACTTC; CDR3: CSARDQYRETNEQYF
J: TRBJ2-5; size: few; D: -; V: TRBV20-1; DNA: TGCAGTGCTGGACACCTTGTCGCAACAGAGACCCAGTACTTC; CDR3: CSAGHLVATETQYF
J: TRBJ2-1; size: -; D: -; V: TRBV12-3/TRBV12-4; DNA: TGTGCCAGCAGTTTAGCGCTAGGCCGAGCCTACGAGCAGTTCTTC; CDR3: CASSLALGRAYEQFF
J: TRBJ2-3; size: -; D: TRBD2; V: TRBV5-1; DNA: TGCGCCAGCAGCGACGCACTAGCGGGGGGCAGCACAGATACGCAGTATTTT; CDR3: CASSDALAGGSTDTQYF
J: TRBJ2-3; size: many; D: TRBD1; V: TRBV5-1; DNA: TGCGCCAGCAGCAAGGGGGCAAGCACAGATACGCAGTATTTT; CDR3: CASSKGASTDTQYF
J: TRBJ2-3; size: -; D: -; V: TRBV27; DNA: TGTGCCAGCAGTTTCTTGGGAGGTTCACTGAATACGCAGTATTTT; CDR3: CASSFLGGSLNTQYF
J: TRBJ2-1; size: many; D: -; V: TRBV9; DNA: TGTGCCAGCAGCGTAGGGGACCCCTCCTCTCATGAGCAGTTCTTC; CDR3: CASSVGDPSSHEQFF
J: TRBJ2-3; size: -; D: TRBD1; V: TRBV7-9; DNA: TGTGCCAGCAGCTTCGGCGGGACAGGGAGCCGCACAGATACGCAGTATTTT; CDR3: CASSFGGTGSRTDTQYF
J: TRBJ1-2; size: many; D: -; V: TRBV30; DNA: TGTGCCTGGAGTGACTATGGCTACACCTTC; CDR3: CAWSDYGYTF
J: TRBJ2-5; size: many; D: -; V: TRBV3-1; DNA: TGTGCCAGCAGCCAAGCCCGGGGCCTACTCACGGAGACCCAGTACTTC; CDR3: CASSQARGLLTETQYF
J: TRBJ1-4; size: few; D: -; V: TRBV5-1; DNA: TGCGCCAGCGGCATCCAGGGGCCCGATGAAAAACTGTTTTTT; CDR3: CASGIQGPDEKLFF
J: TRBJ1-6; size: few; D: TRBD1; V: TRBV28; DNA: TGTGCCAGCACCACCTCCCGCCTGGGACAGGTGCCCAGCTCCTATAATTCACCCCTCCACTTT; CDR3: CASTTSRLGQVPSSYNSPLHF
J: TRBJ2-3; size: few; D: -; V: TRBV6-2/TRBV6-3; DNA: TGTGCCAGCAGGGCCACGACTCTCACAGATACGCAGTATTTT; CDR3: CASRATTLTDTQYF
J: TRBJ2-5; size: few; D: TRBD2; V: TRBV3-1; DNA: TGTGCCACCTCCACTAGCGGGGACTCTGAGACCCAGTACTTC; CDR3: CATSTSGDSETQYF
J: TRBJ1-5; size: once; D: TRBD1; V: TRBV27; DNA: TGTGCCAGCAGTTTCGACAGGGCCAGCAATCAGCCCCAGCATTTT; CDR3: CASSFDRASNQPQHF
J: TRBJ2-3; size: -; D: TRBD1; V: TRBV5-5; DNA: TGTGCCAGCAGCCCAAGAAGACAGGGAACCTTCACAGATACGCAGAATTTT; CDR3: CASSPRRQGTFTDTQNF